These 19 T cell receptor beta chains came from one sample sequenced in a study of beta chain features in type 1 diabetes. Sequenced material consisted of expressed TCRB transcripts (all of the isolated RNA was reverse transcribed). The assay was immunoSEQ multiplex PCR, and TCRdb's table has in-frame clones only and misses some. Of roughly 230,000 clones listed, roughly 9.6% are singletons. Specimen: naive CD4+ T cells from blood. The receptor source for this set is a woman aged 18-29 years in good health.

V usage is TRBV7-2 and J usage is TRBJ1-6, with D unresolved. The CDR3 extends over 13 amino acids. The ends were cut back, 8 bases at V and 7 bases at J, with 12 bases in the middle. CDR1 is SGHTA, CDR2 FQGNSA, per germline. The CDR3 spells CASGASGNSPLHF. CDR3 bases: TGTGCCAGCGGCGCTTCGGGAAATTCACCCCTCCACTTT.

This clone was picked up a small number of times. CDR3 in amino acids: CASSYSGSPLETQYF. CDR3 nucleotide sequence: TGTGCCAGCAGTTACTCGGGCAGCCCGCTGGAGACCCAGTACTTC. The rearrangement uses TRBV6-5 and TRBJ2-5; no clear D. The CDR3 runs 15 residues. The germline gives CDR1 MNHEY, CDR2 SVGAGI. Trimming took 0 bases from V and 5 from J, leaving 13 bases between them.

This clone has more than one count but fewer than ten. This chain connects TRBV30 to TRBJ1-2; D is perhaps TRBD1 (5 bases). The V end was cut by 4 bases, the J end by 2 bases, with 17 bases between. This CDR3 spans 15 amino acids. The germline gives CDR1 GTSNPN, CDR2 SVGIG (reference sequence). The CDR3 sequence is CAWIFHQRQNYGYTF. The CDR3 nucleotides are TGTGCCTGGATTTTTCACCAGCGACAGAACTATGGCTACACCTTC.

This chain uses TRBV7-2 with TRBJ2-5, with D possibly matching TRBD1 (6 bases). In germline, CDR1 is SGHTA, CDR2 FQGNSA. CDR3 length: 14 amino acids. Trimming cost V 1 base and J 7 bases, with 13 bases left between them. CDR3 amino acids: CASSLGDRSGTQYF. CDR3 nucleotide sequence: TGTGCCAGCAGCTTAGGCGACAGGTCGGGGACCCAGTACTTC.

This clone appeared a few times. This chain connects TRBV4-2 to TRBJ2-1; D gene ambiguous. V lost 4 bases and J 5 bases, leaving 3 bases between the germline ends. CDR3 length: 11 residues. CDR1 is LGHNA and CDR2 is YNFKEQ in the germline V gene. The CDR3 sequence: CASSPNNEQFF. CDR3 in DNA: TGTGCCAGCAGCCCTAACAATGAGCAGTTCTTC.

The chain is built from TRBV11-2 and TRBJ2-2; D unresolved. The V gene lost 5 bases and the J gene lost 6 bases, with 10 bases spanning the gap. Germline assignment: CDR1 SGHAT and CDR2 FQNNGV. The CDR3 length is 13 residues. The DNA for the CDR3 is TGTGCCAGCAGCCAGGTTTCCCCCGGGGAGCTGTTTTTT. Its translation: CASSQVSPGELFF. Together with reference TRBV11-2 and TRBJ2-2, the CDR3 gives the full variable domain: EAGVAQSPRYKIIEKRQSVAFWCNPISGHATLYWYQQILGQGPKLLIQFQNNGVVDDSQLPKDRFSAERLKGVDSTLKIQPAKLEDSAVYLCASSQVSPGELFFGEGSRLTVL.

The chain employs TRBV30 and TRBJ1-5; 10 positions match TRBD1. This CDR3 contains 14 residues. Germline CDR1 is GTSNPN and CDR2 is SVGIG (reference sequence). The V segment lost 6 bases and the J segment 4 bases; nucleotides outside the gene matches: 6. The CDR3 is CACTGTGVNQPQHF. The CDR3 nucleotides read TGTGCCTGCACCGGGACAGGGGTTAATCAGCCCCAGCATTTT.

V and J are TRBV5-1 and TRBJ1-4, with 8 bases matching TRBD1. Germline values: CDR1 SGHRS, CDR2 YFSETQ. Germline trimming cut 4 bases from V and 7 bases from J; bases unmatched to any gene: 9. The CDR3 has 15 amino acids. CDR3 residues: CASSGSGTGSEKLFF. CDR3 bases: TGCGCCAGCAGCGGGTCCGGGACAGGATCTGAAAAACTGTTTTTT.

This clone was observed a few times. The CDR3 nucleotides read TGCGCCAGCCATTTCGGGCGGGAGCGGTCCTACGAGCAGTACTTC. Its translation: CASHFGRERSYEQYF. V usage is TRBV5-1 and J usage is TRBJ2-7; 7 bases map to TRBD2. The CDR3 spans 15 residues. The junction had 11 bases not matched to a gene; V was cut back by 7 bases and J by 1 base. Germline values: CDR1 SGHRS, CDR2 YFSETQ.

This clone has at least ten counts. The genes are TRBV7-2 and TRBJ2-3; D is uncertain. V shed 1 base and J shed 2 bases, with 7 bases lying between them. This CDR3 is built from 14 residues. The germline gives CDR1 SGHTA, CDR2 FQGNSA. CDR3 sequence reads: CASSLVLYTDTQYF. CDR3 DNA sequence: TGTGCCAGCAGCTTAGTCCTCTACACAGATACGCAGTATTTT.

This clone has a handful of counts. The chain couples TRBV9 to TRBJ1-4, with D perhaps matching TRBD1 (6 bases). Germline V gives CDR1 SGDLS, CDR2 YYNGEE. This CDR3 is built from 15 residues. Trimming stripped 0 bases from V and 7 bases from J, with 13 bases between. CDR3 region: CASSVGQGQLEKLFF. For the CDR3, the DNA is TGTGCCAGCAGCGTAGGTCAAGGACAGCTTGAAAAACTGTTTTTT. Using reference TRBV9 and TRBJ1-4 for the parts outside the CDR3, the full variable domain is DSGVTQTPKHLITATGQRVTLRCSPRSGDLSVYWYQQSLDQGLQFLIQYYNGEERAKGNILERFSAQQFPDLHSELNLSSLELGDSALYFCASSVGQGQLEKLFFGSGTQLSVL.

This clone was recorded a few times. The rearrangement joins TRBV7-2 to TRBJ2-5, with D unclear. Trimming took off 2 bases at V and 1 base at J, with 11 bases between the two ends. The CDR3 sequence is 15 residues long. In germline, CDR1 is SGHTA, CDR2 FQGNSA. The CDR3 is CASSLLGPGQETQYF. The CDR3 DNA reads TGTGCCAGCAGCTTACTTGGCCCAGGCCAAGAGACCCAGTACTTC.

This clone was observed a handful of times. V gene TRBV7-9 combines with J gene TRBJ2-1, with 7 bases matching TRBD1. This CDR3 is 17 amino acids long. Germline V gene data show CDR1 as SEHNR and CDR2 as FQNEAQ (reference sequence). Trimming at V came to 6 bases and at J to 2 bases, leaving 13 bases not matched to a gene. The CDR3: CASRQPKPGGPYNEQFF. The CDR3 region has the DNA TGTGCCAGCAGGCAACCGAAACCAGGGGGACCCTACAATGAGCAGTTCTTC.

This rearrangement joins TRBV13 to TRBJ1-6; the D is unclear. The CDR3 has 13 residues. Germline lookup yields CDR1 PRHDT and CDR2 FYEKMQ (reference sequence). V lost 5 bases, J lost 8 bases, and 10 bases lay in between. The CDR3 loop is CASSTSGYSPLHF. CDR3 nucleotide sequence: TGTGCCAGCAGCACAAGCGGGTATTCACCCCTCCACTTT. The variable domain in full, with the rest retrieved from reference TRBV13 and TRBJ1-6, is AAGVIQSPRHLIKEKRETATLKCYPIPRHDTVYWYQQGPGQDPQFLISFYEKMQSDKGSIPDRFSAQQFSDYHSELNMSSLELGDSALYFCASSTSGYSPLHFGNGTRLTVT.

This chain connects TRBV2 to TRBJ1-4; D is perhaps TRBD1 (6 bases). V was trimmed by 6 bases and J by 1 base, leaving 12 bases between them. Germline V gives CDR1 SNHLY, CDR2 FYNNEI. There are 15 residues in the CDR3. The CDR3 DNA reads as TGTGCCAGCAGCAGGGGATTCGGAACTAATGAAAAACTGTTTTTT. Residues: CASSRGFGTNEKLFF.

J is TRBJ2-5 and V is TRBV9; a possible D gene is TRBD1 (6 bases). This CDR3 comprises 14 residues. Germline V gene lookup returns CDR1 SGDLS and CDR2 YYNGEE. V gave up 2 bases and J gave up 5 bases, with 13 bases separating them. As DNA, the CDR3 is TGTGCCAGCAGCGTGGGGGCCATGCAGGAGACCCAGTACTTC. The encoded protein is CASSVGAMQETQYF.

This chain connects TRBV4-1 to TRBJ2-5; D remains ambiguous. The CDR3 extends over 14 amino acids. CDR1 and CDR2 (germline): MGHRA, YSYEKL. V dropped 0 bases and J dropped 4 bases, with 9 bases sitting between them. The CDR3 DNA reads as TGCGCCAGCAGCCAAGAATTCGGTGCAGAGACCCAGTACTTC. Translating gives CASSQEFGAETQYF.

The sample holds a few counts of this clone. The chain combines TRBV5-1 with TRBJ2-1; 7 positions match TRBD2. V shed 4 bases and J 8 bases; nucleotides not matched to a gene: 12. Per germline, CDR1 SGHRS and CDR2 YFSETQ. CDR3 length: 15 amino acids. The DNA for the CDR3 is TGCGCCAGCAGCCCGGAGCGAGCGGGAAGCGATGAGCAGTTCTTC. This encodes CASSPERAGSDEQFF. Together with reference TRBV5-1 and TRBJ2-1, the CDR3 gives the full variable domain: KAGVTQTPRYLIKTRGQQVTLSCSPISGHRSVSWYQQTPGQGLQFLFEYFSETQRNKGNFPGRFSGRQFSNSRSEMNVSTLELGDSALYLCASSPERAGSDEQFFGPGTRLTVL.

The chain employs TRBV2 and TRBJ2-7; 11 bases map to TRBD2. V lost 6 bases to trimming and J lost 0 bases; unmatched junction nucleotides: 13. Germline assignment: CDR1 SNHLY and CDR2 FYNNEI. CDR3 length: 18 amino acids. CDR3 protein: CASRARTSGFSSSYEQYF. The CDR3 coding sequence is TGTGCCAGCAGGGCAAGGACTAGCGGGTTCTCGAGCTCCTACGAGCAGTACTTC.